The 19 T cell receptor beta chains below come from one sample, sequenced in a study of blood T cell repertoires in COVID-19. Only in-frame clones appear in the TCRdb table, and some are missing; sequencing was by immunoSEQ multiplex PCR. Found here are around 170,000 clones, around four fifths of them singletons; the top ten hold 2.9%. Input material: peripheral blood. These receptor sequences come from a woman aged 55-69 years with acute or convalescent COVID-19.

The CDR3 DNA reads as TGTGCCAGCAGTTTATCGATGGCAGGGGACTACGAGCAGTACTTC. It is translated as CASSLSMAGDYEQYF. This chain links TRBV27 with TRBJ2-7; perhaps TRBD1 as D (6 bases). This CDR3 region has 15 residues. CDR1 and CDR2 from the germline V gene are MNHEY and SMNVEV (reference sequence). Between the trimmed V and J ends, which lost 0 bases and 3 bases, there was a span of 12 bases.

J is TRBJ2-2 and V is TRBV6-5; 11 positions match TRBD2. CDR3 length: 14 amino acids. J gave up 7 bases and V 10 bases, and 8 bases lay outside the gene matches. Per the germline V gene, CDR1 is MNHEY and CDR2 is SVGAGI. The CDR3 bases are TGTGCCACTTTAGCGGGGGGGCCAGTCGGGGAGCTGTTTTTT. Encoded protein: CATLAGGPVGELFF.

This clone was counted once. The chain carries TRBV5-1 and TRBJ2-3; maybe TRBD2 (5 bases). The V gene's germline CDR1 is SGHRS and CDR2 YFSETQ. The CDR3 contains 14 residues. V was pared by 0 bases and J by 2 bases, with 7 bases between. CDR3: CASSLVGITDTQYF. The CDR3 DNA reads TGCGCCAGCAGCTTGGTCGGGATCACAGATACGCAGTATTTT.

This chain links TRBV18 with TRBJ1-4; no clear D gene. The CDR3 runs to 12 residues. Trimming stripped 0 bases from V and 7 bases from J, with 3 bases between. The V gene's germline CDR1 is KGHSH and CDR2 LQKENI. CDR3 region: CASSPPSEKLFF. The DNA of the CDR3 is TGTGCCAGCTCACCACCGAGTGAAAAACTGTTTTTT.

This chain connects TRBV27 to TRBJ1-1; 8 bases match TRBD1. Per germline, CDR1 MNHEY and CDR2 SMNVEV (reference sequence). Trimming at V came to 4 bases and at J to 2 bases, leaving 12 bases not matched to a gene. The CDR3 is 17 amino acids. CDR3 region: CASSSVTGGVGNTEAFF. The CDR3 DNA reads as TGTGCCAGCAGTTCAGTTACAGGGGGGGTAGGCAACACTGAAGCTTTCTTT.

The gene calls are TRBV7-2 and TRBJ1-5, with TRBD1 identical over 10 bases. V lost 2 bases to trimming and J lost 5 bases; unmatched junction nucleotides: 12. Looked up from germline, CDR1 is SGHTA and CDR2 is FQGNSA. This CDR3 is 18 amino acids long. CDR3 sequence (DNA): TGTGCCAGCAGCTTACTCGACAGGGGGCCCTACGTAGATCAGCCCCAGCATTTT. It specifies CASSLLDRGPYVDQPQHF.

The rearrangement uses TRBV6-1 and TRBJ1-1; D perhaps matches TRBD1 (5 bases). V was clipped by 0 bases and J by 4 bases, with 12 bases between them. CDR3 size: 15 residues. Germline values: CDR1 MNHNS, CDR2 SASEGT. CDR3 in DNA: TGTGCCAGCAGTGAAGCGCAGGGCTTTGTCACTGAAGCTTTCTTT. It specifies CASSEAQGFVTEAFF.

The chain carries TRBV7-9 and TRBJ1-2; maybe TRBD1 (5 bases). V shed 5 bases and J shed 3 bases, with 22 bases lying between them. The length of the CDR3 is 17 residues. In germline, CDR1 is SEHNR, CDR2 FQNEAQ (reference sequence). CDR3 loop: CASSRPGTGVGDYGYTF. For the CDR3, the DNA is TGTGCCAGCAGCCGTCCCGGGACGGGGGTCGGCGACTATGGCTACACCTTC.

The chain joins TRBV6-5 to TRBJ2-7, with 10 nucleotides matching TRBD1. Germline V gene lookup returns CDR1 MNHEY and CDR2 SVGAGI. The CDR3 sequence is 15 residues long. The J segment lost 3 bases and the V segment lost 7 bases, leaving 9 bases of the junction unmatched. The CDR3 DNA is TGTGCCAGCATGTACCGGGACAGGGGTCTCTACGAGCAGTACTTC. Its translation: CASMYRDRGLYEQYF.

This clone has just one count. The chain employs TRBV11-2 and TRBJ1-1; D not resolved. V dropped 0 bases and J dropped 1 base, with 9 bases sitting between them. CDR1 is SGHAT, CDR2 FQNNGV, per germline. The CDR3 covers 15 residues. The CDR3 bases are TGTGCCAGCAGCTTAGATCGGGTAGCGAACACTGAAGCTTTCTTT. It yields the protein CASSLDRVANTEAFF. Together with reference TRBV11-2 and TRBJ1-1, the CDR3 gives the full variable domain: EAGVAQSPRYKIIEKRQSVAFWCNPISGHATLYWYQQILGQGPKLLIQFQNNGVVDDSQLPKDRFSAERLKGVDSTLKIQPAKLEDSAVYLCASSLDRVANTEAFFGQGTRLTVV.

The chain uses TRBV9 and TRBJ1-2; D ambiguous. Germline V gives CDR1 SGDLS, CDR2 YYNGEE. Trimming left V 4 bases short and J 5 bases short, with 21 bases between. The length of the CDR3 is 16 residues. The CDR3: CASSPFYSGERYGYTF. The CDR3 nucleotides read TGTGCCAGCAGCCCCTTCTACTCCGGGGAACGTTATGGCTACACCTTC. Using reference TRBV9 and TRBJ1-2 for the parts outside the CDR3, the full variable domain is DSGVTQTPKHLITATGQRVTLRCSPRSGDLSVYWYQQSLDQGLQFLIQYYNGEERAKGNILERFSAQQFPDLHSELNLSSLELGDSALYFCASSPFYSGERYGYTFGSGTRLTVV.

V is TRBV11-2 and J is TRBJ1-3; D may be TRBD1 (5 bases). Trimming removed 5 bases at V and 6 bases at J, with 23 bases between. In germline, CDR1 is SGHAT, CDR2 FQNNGV. The CDR3 sequence is 17 residues long. CDR3 coding DNA: TGTGCCAGCAGCCTAGTGGGGGATCGGGGGGAGGAAAACACCATATATTTT. It is translated as CASSLVGDRGEENTIYF.

V is TRBV20-1 and J is TRBJ2-5; D gene uncertain. CDR3 size: 11 residues. Trimming removed 3 bases at V and 5 bases at J, with 7 bases between. Looked up from germline, CDR1 is DFQATT and CDR2 is SNEGSKA (reference sequence). CDR3 sequence: CSASSHETQYF. For the CDR3, the DNA is TGCAGTGCTAGCAGTCACGAGACCCAGTACTTC.

The rearrangement links TRBV18 to TRBJ2-7, with TRBD2 as a possible D gene (5 bases). Deletions cut 2 bases from V and 1 base from J, with 12 bases between. This CDR3 has 15 residues. In germline, CDR1 is KGHSH, CDR2 LQKENI. CDR3 coding DNA: TGTGCCAGCTCACCAAACGGACTGAGTTCCTACGAGCAGTACTTC. Protein sequence: CASSPNGLSSYEQYF.

The V and J genes are TRBV10-3 and TRBJ1-1; 10 positions agree with TRBD1. Germline assignment: CDR1 ENHRY and CDR2 SYGVKD. The junction had 3 bases not matched to a gene; V was cut back by 6 bases and J by 2 bases. CDR3 length: 14 amino acids. In nucleotides, the CDR3 is TGTGCCATCAGCGGGACAGGGGCTAACACTGAAGCTTTCTTT. The encoded protein is CAISGTGANTEAFF.

CDR3 loop: CASSQGWGEETQYF. CDR3 DNA: TGCGCCAGCAGCCAGGGATGGGGGGAGGAGACCCAGTACTTC. The chain employs TRBV4-1 and TRBJ2-5, with D possibly being TRBD2 (6 bases). The V gene's germline CDR1 is MGHRA and CDR2 YSYEKL. This CDR3 has 14 residues. Between the trimmed V and J ends, which lost 3 bases and 5 bases, there was a span of 13 bases.

The sample holds one count of this clone. V usage is TRBV4-1 and J usage is TRBJ2-3; no clear D. This CDR3 is built from 16 residues. V lost 4 bases and J 0 bases, leaving 14 bases between the germline ends. Germline values: CDR1 MGHRA, CDR2 YSYEKL. The CDR3, as DNA: TGCGCCAGCAGCCTAAGCCCAGGCACCAGCACAGATACGCAGTATTTT. The encoded protein is CASSLSPGTSTDTQYF.

V gene TRBV6-5 combines with J gene TRBJ1-2, with D perhaps matching TRBD1 (6 bases). Deletions cut 0 bases from V and 8 bases from J, with 13 bases between. The CDR3 totals 14 residues. The V gene's germline CDR1 is MNHEY and CDR2 SVGAGI. CDR3 DNA sequence: TGTGCCAGCAGTTACTCGATACAGGGAGGGGGCTACACCTTC. It specifies CASSYSIQGGGYTF.

This chain uses TRBV4-2 with TRBJ1-1; 10 positions agree with TRBD1. V trimming: 2 bases; J trimming: 0 bases; junction bases outside the gene matches: 12. The CDR3 totals 19 residues. The V gene's germline CDR1 is LGHNA and CDR2 YNFKEQ. This chain's CDR3 is CASSQPRRGTGEMNTEAFF. In nucleotides, the CDR3 is TGTGCCAGCAGCCAACCTCGTCGCGGGACAGGGGAAATGAACACTGAAGCTTTCTTT.